This passage covers 26 T cell receptor beta chains from one sample sequenced in a study of CD8+ T cells in alopecia areata. Extracted from the samples, RNA was reverse transcribed into cDNA to serve as the sequencing template. Sequencing was performed with immunoSEQ multiplex PCR; in TCRdb, only in-frame clones are kept and a portion is missing. The sample records 180,000 or so clones, roughly half being singletons. Described treatment: oral pan-JAK inhibitor, 5-10 mg twice daily. Here the sequenced sample was CD8+ T cells sorted from blood, taken at roughly week 52, from a patient treated with tofacitinib. These receptors all come from a human donor with alopecia areata.

The rearrangement uses TRBV7-3 and TRBJ2-1, with a possible D match to TRBD1 (5 bases). The CDR3 is 15 residues long. The germline CDR1 and CDR2 sequences are SGHTA and FQGTGA. Trimming pared 5 bases from V and 2 bases from J, leaving 13 bases between. The CDR3 loop is CASSAARGTYNEQFF. The CDR3 coding sequence is TGTGCCAGCAGCGCCGCTAGGGGAACCTACAATGAGCAGTTCTTC.

To note about this clone: This likely came from a read error, as a far larger clone is one base away. The sample holds other DNA sequences that translate to the same CDR3. The CDR3 nucleotides read TGTGCCAGCTGCAGGACCGGGACAGGGCGCGAAGAGACCCAGTACTTC. Translating gives CASCRTGTGREETQYF. The V gene is TRBV5-4, the J gene TRBJ2-5; 9 bases agree with TRBD1. The J segment lost 3 bases and the V segment lost 7 bases, leaving 13 bases of the junction unmatched. Germline lookup yields CDR1 SGHNT and CDR2 YYREEE (reference sequence). The CDR3 is 16 amino acids.

The gene calls are TRBV9 and TRBJ2-7; 10 bases agree with TRBD2. Germline values: CDR1 SGDLS, CDR2 YYNGEE. Germline trimming cut 0 bases from V and 4 bases from J; bases unmatched to any gene: 4. The CDR3 loop spans 15 amino acids. The CDR3 DNA is TGTGCCAGCAGCGTAGGGGCTAGCGGGGGATACGAGCAGTACTTC. As protein: CASSVGASGGYEQYF.

The chain carries TRBV4-3 and TRBJ2-1; D perhaps matches TRBD1 (7 bases). V was trimmed by 2 bases and J by 5 bases, leaving 16 bases between them. This CDR3 has 16 residues. The germline V gene has CDR1 LGHNA and CDR2 YSLEER. The CDR3 DNA is TGCGCCAGCAGCCAACTAATCAGGGGGGAGGACAATGAGCAGTTCTTC. The encoded protein is CASSQLIRGEDNEQFF.

V is TRBV7-9 and J is TRBJ1-2; D remains unclear. Trimming took 4 bases from V and 2 from J, leaving 14 bases between them. From germline, CDR1 is SEHNR and CDR2 FQNEAQ (reference sequence). The CDR3 runs to 15 residues. CDR3 in DNA: TGTGCCAGCAGCTATTACCTGGGGAAGAACTATGGCTACACCTTC. This gives the protein CASSYYLGKNYGYTF.

This chain links TRBV29-1 with TRBJ2-5; D is possibly TRBD1 or TRBD2 (5 bases each). V lost 7 bases and J 0 bases, leaving 15 bases between the germline ends. CDR1 is SQVTM and CDR2 is ANQGSEA in the germline V gene. This CDR3 contains 14 residues. The CDR3 is CSGWGSEYQETQYF. CDR3 in DNA: TGCAGCGGGTGGGGGTCCGAGTACCAAGAGACCCAGTACTTC.

A few counts support this clone. The CDR3 DNA reads TGTGCCAGCAGCGTAGGCGGGGGCCGGGTTTACAATGAGCAGTTCTTC. This sequence encodes CASSVGGGRVYNEQFF. V gene TRBV9 combines with J gene TRBJ2-1, with D perhaps matching TRBD2 (7 bases). CDR3 length: 16 residues. V was cut by 0 bases and J by 4 bases, with 14 bases left in between. Germline values: CDR1 SGDLS, CDR2 YYNGEE.

CDR3 amino acids: CASSFSTGGAYEQYF. CDR3 in DNA: TGTGCCAGCAGTTTCTCGACAGGGGGGGCCTACGAGCAGTACTTC. V and J are TRBV27 and TRBJ2-7; 9 bases agree with TRBD1. The CDR3 length is 15 residues. Trimming removed 3 bases from V and 2 bases from J; junction bases left unmatched: 5. CDR1 MNHEY and CDR2 SMNVEV come from the germline V gene (reference sequence).

The chain has TRBV27 and TRBJ1-1; D might be TRBD1 (6 bases). The CDR3 covers 15 residues. Germline CDR1 MNHEY, CDR2 SMNVEV (reference sequence). The V end was cut by 5 bases, the J end by 4 bases, with 17 bases between. This CDR3 reads CASSLHGGGGTEAFF. CDR3 nucleotide sequence: TGTGCCAGCAGTCTCCACGGTGGGGGCGGCACTGAAGCTTTCTTT.

This sequence joins TRBV7-8 and TRBJ2-7; no firm D call. This CDR3 contains 16 residues. Germline CDR1 reads SGHVS; CDR2 reads FQNEAQ. V was shortened by 6 bases and J by 2 bases, with 20 bases between the two germline ends. The CDR3 loop is CASRSPRTEPTYEQYF. CDR3 bases: TGTGCCAGCAGGTCTCCCAGGACGGAGCCTACCTACGAGCAGTACTTC.

This clone was detected a few times. This chain uses TRBV4-2 with TRBJ2-5; D might be TRBD2 (5 bases). CDR3 size: 14 residues. Germline CDR1 LGHNA, CDR2 YNFKEQ. Trimming left V 1 base short and J 5 bases short, with 11 bases between. The CDR3 sequence: CASSQVSGGETQYF. Written as DNA, the CDR3 is TGTGCCAGCAGCCAAGTGAGCGGTGGGGAGACCCAGTACTTC.

This clone appeared a few times. The V and J genes are TRBV5-1 and TRBJ2-5, with TRBD2 identical over 14 bases. Looked up from germline, CDR1 is SGHRS and CDR2 is YFSETQ. The V gene end was trimmed by 4 bases and the J gene end by 4 bases; junction bases not matched to a gene: 9. The CDR3 has 17 amino acids. The CDR3 DNA follows: TGCGCCAGCAGCGAGACTAGCGGGGGGGCCGGGCCAGAGACCCAGTACTTC. It is translated as CASSETSGGAGPETQYF.

The chain combines TRBV19 with TRBJ2-5; 7 nucleotides match TRBD2. The CDR3 extends over 12 amino acids. Germline V gene data show CDR1 as LNHDA and CDR2 as SQIVND (reference sequence). Losses at the gene ends were 6 bases for V and 5 bases for J; bases not matched to a gene: 3. The CDR3 is CASRLARETQYF. The CDR3 nucleotides are TGTGCCAGTAGACTAGCGAGGGAGACCCAGTACTTC.

The rearrangement links TRBV7-9 to TRBJ1-2, with D possibly TRBD1 on 5 matching bases. Between the trimmed V and J ends, which lost 5 bases and 8 bases, there was a span of 18 bases. Germline CDR1 reads SEHNR; CDR2 reads FQNEAQ (reference sequence). The CDR3 is made up of 14 amino acids. CDR3 region: CASSPLGALGGYTF. CDR3 in DNA: TGTGCCAGCAGCCCGTTAGGGGCCTTGGGAGGCTACACCTTC.

The table lists this clone with a count of one. This sequence joins TRBV4-3 and TRBJ2-1; D is unclear. The germline V gene encodes CDR1 LGHNA and CDR2 YSLEER. This CDR3 has 14 amino acids. Trimming took off 5 bases at V and 0 bases at J, with 8 bases between the two ends. This chain's CDR3 is CASSEVGSYNEQFF. DNA of the CDR3: TGCGCCAGCAGCGAGGTGGGCTCCTACAATGAGCAGTTCTTC.

This clone has a handful of counts. The chain has TRBV7-9 and TRBJ1-5; 7 bases match TRBD1. CDR3 length: 13 amino acids. V lost 5 bases, J lost 4 bases, and 2 bases stayed unmatched. In germline, CDR1 is SEHNR, CDR2 FQNEAQ (reference sequence). The CDR3 sequence: CASSVQGNQPQHF. In DNA, the CDR3 is TGTGCCAGCAGCGTACAGGGGAATCAGCCCCAGCATTTT.

On this clone: Other DNA sequences in the same sample also yield this CDR3. The chain has TRBV9 and TRBJ2-5; D is unresolved. This CDR3 has 13 amino acids. Trimming pared 0 bases from V and 3 bases from J, leaving 6 bases between. Per the germline V gene, CDR1 is SGDLS and CDR2 is YYNGEE. The CDR3 loop is CASSVVGEETQYF. In DNA, the CDR3 is TGTGCCAGCAGCGTAGTTGGGGAAGAGACCCAGTACTTC.

This clone showed up just a few times. The chain recombines TRBV5-6 with TRBJ1-1; no firm D call. V shed 0 bases and J shed 5 bases, with 5 bases lying between them. The CDR3 is 12 amino acids. Looked up from germline, CDR1 is SGHDT and CDR2 is YYEEEE. The CDR3 is CASSLGRTEAFF. CDR3 sequence (DNA): TGTGCCAGCAGCTTGGGAAGGACTGAAGCTTTCTTT.

This clone was counted a few times. The chain recombines TRBV29-1 with TRBJ2-5; TRBD2 aligns across 14 bases. In germline, CDR1 is SQVTM, CDR2 ANQGSEA. The V segment lost 6 bases and the J segment 4 bases; nucleotides outside the gene matches: 7. CDR3 length: 15 residues. The CDR3 protein is CSVVTSGGVGETQYF. CDR3 coding DNA: TGCAGCGTCGTGACTAGCGGGGGGGTTGGAGAGACCCAGTACTTC.

The gene calls are TRBV6-5 and TRBJ1-5, with a tentative D call TRBD1 (6 bases). The CDR3 has 14 residues. V was pared by 6 bases and J by 1 base, with 10 bases between. Germline values: CDR1 MNHEY, CDR2 SVGAGI. The CDR3 is CASRPGHSNQPQHF. CDR3 DNA sequence: TGTGCCAGCAGGCCGGGACACAGCAATCAGCCCCAGCATTTT.

The rearrangement links TRBV9 to TRBJ2-1; D is unresolved. Germline lookup yields CDR1 SGDLS and CDR2 YYNGEE. V shed 0 bases and J shed 4 bases, with 5 bases lying between them. This CDR3 is built from 13 residues. The DNA for the CDR3 is TGTGCCAGCAGCGTAGAAAGTTACAATGAGCAGTTCTTC. Translation: CASSVESYNEQFF.

This chain joins TRBV28 and TRBJ2-7, with 10 bases aligning to TRBD1. The junction had 7 bases not matched to a gene; V was cut back by 5 bases and J by 3 bases. The CDR3 has 15 residues. Germline CDR1 is MDHEN and CDR2 is SYDVKM. The CDR3: CASSLGTGDHYEQYF. Here the CDR3 DNA reads TGTGCCAGCAGTCTTGGGACAGGGGATCACTACGAGCAGTACTTC.

The rearrangement uses TRBV7-9 and TRBJ2-5, with D maybe TRBD2 (5 bases). Germline CDR1 SEHNR, CDR2 FQNEAQ (reference sequence). This CDR3 comprises 14 residues. Trimming cost V 5 bases and J 0 bases, with 10 bases left between them. The CDR3, as DNA: TGTGCCAGCAGCCCAGGAGGAAACCAAGAGACCCAGTACTTC. Amino acid sequence: CASSPGGNQETQYF.

The CDR3 here is CASSVGEGWANEQFF. The CDR3 nucleotides are TGTGCCAGCAGCGTAGGAGAGGGGTGGGCCAATGAGCAGTTCTTC. The V gene is TRBV9, the J gene TRBJ2-1; D may correspond to TRBD1 or TRBD2 (5 bases each). CDR1 is SGDLS and CDR2 is YYNGEE in the germline V gene. The CDR3 spans 15 residues. The ends were cut back, 0 bases at V and 6 bases at J, with 13 bases in the middle.

This chain uses TRBV14 with TRBJ2-6; 9 bases map to TRBD1. The CDR3 is 17 amino acids. J was trimmed by 4 bases and V by 3 bases; bases with no gene match: 7. Germline loops: CDR1 SGHDN, CDR2 FVKESK. The CDR3 region is CASSQGQGTAGANVLTF. CDR3 coding DNA: TGTGCCAGCAGCCAGGGACAGGGAACTGCCGGGGCCAACGTCCTGACTTTC. Variable domain in full (rest from reference TRBV14 and TRBJ2-6): EAGVTQFPSHSVIEKGQTVTLRCDPISGHDNLYWYRRVMGKEIKFLLHFVKESKQDESGMPNNRFLAERTGGTYSTLKVQPAELEDSGVYFCASSQGQGTAGANVLTFGAGSRLTVL.

The V call is TRBV19, the J call TRBJ2-5; 8 positions agree with TRBD2. CDR3 size: 13 residues. Per germline, CDR1 LNHDA and CDR2 SQIVND (reference sequence). Germline trimming cut 10 bases from V and 5 bases from J; bases unmatched to any gene: 9. The CDR3, as DNA: TGTGCCACGGGGACTAGGGGATGGGAGACCCAGTACTTC. Residues: CATGTRGWETQYF.